The 24 T cell receptor beta chains listed next were all sequenced from one sample in a study of identical twins. Using its own MiXCR run on the 5' RACE reads, TCRdb lists one record per CDR3 protein. The repertoire holds roughly 750,000 distinct CDR3 sequences, with around 20% as singletons. The same specimen was also included in a second study, on T cells expressing NK-cell markers.

Sequencing was performed on PBMCs. Source of these receptors: a woman aged 18-29 years in good health.

This clonotype was seen only a few times. V is TRBV5-1 and J is TRBJ1-2; 8 positions agree with TRBD1. V lost 8 bases and J lost 4; bases outside the gene matches: 10. The CDR3 contains 14 residues. Germline assignment: CDR1 SGHRS and CDR2 YFSETQ. The CDR3 DNA reads TGCGCCAGTTCCCAGGGGGCTGAGGGCTATGGCTACACCTTC. This sequence encodes CASSQGAEGYGYTF.

The chain carries TRBV7-2 and TRBJ2-1; 11 nucleotides match TRBD2. J lost 4 bases, V lost 4 bases, and 9 bases had no gene match. This CDR3 is 17 amino acids long. CDR1 and CDR2 from the germline V gene are SGHTA and FQGNSA. CDR3 in DNA: TGTGCCAGCAGCTCGGGGACTAGCGGAACTGAATACAATGAGCAGTTCTTC. Its translation is CASSSGTSGTEYNEQFF.

The V and J genes are TRBV29-1 and TRBJ2-6; TRBD1 agrees at 7 bases. Germline V gene data show CDR1 as SQVTM and CDR2 as ANQGSEA. This CDR3 has 14 residues. Germline trimming cut 4 bases from V and 1 base from J; bases unmatched to any gene: 1. The CDR3 sequence is CSVGDRSGANVLTF. CDR3 nucleotide sequence: TGCAGCGTTGGGGACAGATCTGGGGCCAACGTCCTGACTTTC.

This clonotype occurred a few times. The V and J genes are TRBV9 and TRBJ2-5; a weak D match, TRBD2 (6 bases). CDR1 and CDR2 from the germline V gene are SGDLS and YYNGEE. Trimming took 4 bases from V and 5 from J, leaving 18 bases between them. CDR3 length: 15 amino acids. The DNA for the CDR3 is TGTGCCAGCAGCACTACGGGACTCTCAAGGGAGACCCAGTACTTC. Its protein is CASSTTGLSRETQYF.

The V call is TRBV12-3 or TRBV12-4, the J call TRBJ2-1, with 9 positions matching TRBD2. CDR3 length: 13 residues. V dropped 0 bases and J dropped 14; count of bases not matched to a gene: 5. The CDR3 here is CASSLASGLAEFF. The CDR3 coding sequence is TGTGCCAGCAGTTTAGCTTCGGGACTAGCCGAGTTCTTC.

This clonotype was seen only a few times. The rearrangement uses TRBV2 and TRBJ2-2; D remains ambiguous. Trimming removed 6 bases from V and 7 bases from J, with 12 bases in between. Germline CDR1 SNHLY, CDR2 FYNNEI. This CDR3 contains 13 residues. The CDR3 DNA sequence: TGTGCCAGCAGCGCAAGTGTCGGCGGGGAGCTGTTTTTT. This gives the protein CASSASVGGELFF. Together with reference TRBV2 and TRBJ2-2, the CDR3 gives the full variable domain: EPEVTQTPSHQVTQMGQEVILRCVPISNHLYFYWYRQILGQKVEFLVSFYNNEISEKSEIFDDQFSVERPDGSNFTLKIRSTKLEDSAMYFCASSASVGGELFFGEGSRLTVL.

This clonotype occurred many times. The rearrangement uses TRBV20-1 and TRBJ2-1; 10 bases are shared with TRBD1. The CDR3 is made up of 13 amino acids. Germline CDR1 and CDR2: DFQATT and SNEGSKA (reference sequence). The DNA for the CDR3 is TGCAGCGAAAGGGACAGGGGTGGTAATGAGCAGTTCTTC. This sequence encodes CSERDRGGNEQFF.

V gene TRBV7-9 combines with J gene TRBJ2-1; the match to TRBD2 covers 9 bases. The CDR3 is 14 residues long. CDR1 and CDR2 from the germline V gene are SEHNR and FQNEAQ (reference sequence). The V gene end was trimmed by 6 bases and the J gene end by 5 bases; junction bases not matched to a gene: 5. The CDR3 loop is CASSHSGSNNEQFF. DNA for the CDR3: TGTGCCAGCAGTCATAGCGGGAGCAACAATGAGCAGTTCTTC. The full variable domain, in which reference TRBV7-9 and TRBJ2-1 provide the parts outside the CDR3, is DTGVSQNPRHKITKRGQNVTFRCDPISEHNRLYWYRQTLGQGPEFLTYFQNEAQLEKSRLLSDRFSAERPKGSFSTLEIQRTEQGDSAMYLCASSHSGSNNEQFFGPGTRLTVL.

The gene calls are TRBV5-1 and TRBJ2-2; D is unresolved. There are 17 residues in the CDR3. The V and J ends lost 6 bases and 5 bases respectively, with 23 bases between them. Germline CDR1 and CDR2: SGHRS and YFSETQ. Written as DNA, the CDR3 is TGCGCCAGCAAAGGTAGGAGAGAGATCAATTCTACCGGGGAGCTGTTTTTT. Translation: CASKGRREINSTGELFF.

V usage is TRBV13 and J usage is TRBJ2-3, with 10 bases aligning to TRBD2. The CDR3 has 17 residues. Germline values: CDR1 PRHDT, CDR2 FYEKMQ (reference sequence). V lost 11 bases, J lost 3 bases, and 17 bases stayed unmatched. CDR3 coding DNA: TGTGCCGGGTCCGGGACTAGCGCCCCCGGGGATACAGATACGCAGTATTTT. The encoded protein is CAGSGTSAPGDTDTQYF. The whole variable domain, remainder taken from reference TRBV13 and TRBJ2-3, is AAGVIQSPRHLIKEKRETATLKCYPIPRHDTVYWYQQGPGQDPQFLISFYEKMQSDKGSIPDRFSAQQFSDYHSELNMSSLELGDSALYFCAGSGTSAPGDTDTQYFGPGTRLTVL.

This clonotype came up a few times. The chain carries TRBV20-1 and TRBJ2-1, with TRBD2 matching 9 bases. The CDR3 totals 14 residues. V shed 6 bases, J shed 9 bases, and the junction held 12 bases outside the gene matches. CDR1 and CDR2 (germline): DFQATT, SNEGSKA (reference sequence). In DNA form, the CDR3 reads TGCAGTGCCCGGACTAGCGTTGGAGCTGGTGAGCAGTTCTTC. This gives the protein CSARTSVGAGEQFF.

This clonotype has just a few counts. This chain joins TRBV27 and TRBJ2-3, with unresolved D. V lost 8 bases, J lost 0 bases, and 21 bases lay in between. This CDR3 comprises 17 residues. CDR1 is MNHEY, CDR2 SMNVEV, per germline (reference sequence). The CDR3 loop reads CASVKYGDVDSTDTQYF. CDR3 nucleotide sequence: TGTGCCAGCGTTAAGTATGGAGACGTCGATAGCACAGATACGCAGTATTTT.

This chain links TRBV27 with TRBJ2-7; 9 bases agree with TRBD2. The CDR3 contains 15 residues. V lost 4 bases to trimming and J lost 3 bases; unmatched junction nucleotides: 7. Germline V gene data show CDR1 as MNHEY and CDR2 as SMNVEV (reference sequence). The CDR3 nucleotides are TGTGCCAGCAGTTCAGGGCGGGAGGGAGGCTACGAGCAGTACTTC. Its translation: CASSSGREGGYEQYF.

This clonotype was counted a few times. The rearrangement uses TRBV12-3 or TRBV12-4 and TRBJ2-7; D is possibly TRBD2 (5 bases). The CDR3 consists of 15 residues. The ends were cut back, 6 bases at V and 4 bases at J, with 19 bases in the middle. In DNA, the CDR3 is TGTGCCAGCAGCCTTGGGGTGGGCGGGCGATACGAGCAGTACTTC. Its protein is CASSLGVGGRYEQYF.

The V call is TRBV20-1, the J call TRBJ1-4; D is unclear. CDR3 length: 14 residues. V shed 0 bases and J shed 4 bases, with 9 bases lying between them. Germline V gene sequence: CDR1 DFQATT, CDR2 SNEGSKA (reference sequence). This chain's CDR3 is CSARDVPHNEKLFF. The CDR3, as DNA: TGCAGTGCTAGAGATGTGCCTCATAATGAAAAACTGTTTTTT.

This chain links TRBV4-3 with TRBJ2-3; 9 nucleotides match TRBD2. CDR3 length equals 14 residues. Trimming removed 7 bases from V and 5 bases from J; junction bases left unmatched: 7. Germline CDR1 and CDR2: LGHNA and YSLEER. In nucleotides, the CDR3 is TGCGCCAGCAACGTCGCGGGAGGGGAAGATACGCAGTATTTT. Translating it yields CASNVAGGEDTQYF.

The J gene is TRBJ2-5, the V gene TRBV27, with TRBD1 matching over 7 bases. The J segment lost 2 bases and the V segment lost 5 bases, leaving 14 bases of the junction unmatched. This CDR3 contains 17 residues. Germline CDR1 is MNHEY and CDR2 is SMNVEV (reference sequence). The CDR3 region is CASSLRRTGAQQETQYF. Written as DNA, the CDR3 is TGTGCCAGCAGTCTCCGTCGGACAGGCGCACAACAAGAGACCCAGTACTTC.

J is TRBJ2-7 and V is TRBV5-1; D could derive from TRBD1 or TRBD2 (6 bases each). There are 16 residues in the CDR3. The ends were cut back, 2 bases at V and 0 bases at J, with 15 bases in the middle. Germline CDR1 and CDR2: SGHRS and YFSETQ. The CDR3 protein is CASSFGGHSTSYEQYF. In DNA form, the CDR3 reads TGCGCCAGCAGCTTTGGGGGGCACTCAACCTCCTACGAGCAGTACTTC.

The genes are TRBV9 and TRBJ2-3; D may be TRBD1 or TRBD2 (6 bases each). Germline-derived CDR1 and CDR2 are SGDLS and YYNGEE. This CDR3 contains 15 residues. V lost 2 bases and J 0 bases, leaving 10 bases between the germline ends. CDR3 nucleotide sequence: TGTGCCAGCAGCGTTTGGGGGGCTAGCACAGATACGCAGTATTTT. This gives the protein CASSVWGASTDTQYF.

This clonotype occurred a few times. The V gene is TRBV12-3 or TRBV12-4, the J gene TRBJ2-1, with 12 bases identical to TRBD2. The ends lost 6 bases at V and 4 bases at J; junction bases unmatched: 10. This CDR3 contains 17 residues. In nucleotides, the CDR3 is TGTGCCAGCAGGTTACTAGCGGGGGGTCTCAGATACAATGAGCAGTTCTTC. This encodes CASRLLAGGLRYNEQFF.

The V and J genes are TRBV11-1 and TRBJ1-4; D might be TRBD1 (6 bases). V was pared by 5 bases and J by 3 bases, with 19 bases between. This CDR3 comprises 17 residues. Germline CDR1 reads SGHAT; CDR2 reads FQDESV (reference sequence). CDR3 residues: CASSRNGGLPSNEKLFF. The CDR3 coding sequence is TGTGCCAGCAGCCGCAACGGGGGCCTCCCCTCTAATGAAAAACTGTTTTTT.

The CDR3 is CASSSRTSGSRVDTQYF. In DNA, the CDR3 is TGCGCCAGCAGCTCAAGGACTAGCGGGAGTAGGGTAGATACGCAGTATTTT. This chain joins TRBV5-1 and TRBJ2-3, with 13 nucleotides matching TRBD2. V trimming: 3 bases; J trimming: 5 bases; junction bases outside the gene matches: 9. From germline, CDR1 is SGHRS and CDR2 YFSETQ. The CDR3 consists of 17 residues.

J is TRBJ2-7 and V is TRBV27; D is uncertain. The CDR3 has 12 residues. V dropped 4 bases and J dropped 10 bases, with 14 bases sitting between them. Germline V gene sequence: CDR1 MNHEY, CDR2 SMNVEV (reference sequence). The CDR3 nucleotides are TGTGCCAGCAGTTCGCCGCTCCAGACTCAGTACTTC. Amino acids: CASSSPLQTQYF.

This clonotype has a handful of counts. The chain recombines TRBV10-3 with TRBJ1-2; D uncertain. The CDR3 contains 14 residues. Trimming shortened V by 10 bases and J by 5 bases, and 20 bases separated the two germline ends. Germline CDR1 reads ENHRY; CDR2 reads SYGVKD. CDR3 sequence (DNA): TGTGCCAGCCTCCCCCGCAAGGACGAATATGGCTACACCTTC. This sequence encodes CASLPRKDEYGYTF.